This TCR beta chain derives from a study of blood T cell repertoires in COVID-19. For the study at large: Spain, Italy and the United States supplied samples that represented acute and convalescent COVID-19. The cDNA or gDNA used as material had been derived from T cells, B-cell-depleted T cells, or PBMCs.

The length of the CDR3 is 11 residues. CDR1 is DFQATT, CDR2 SNEGSKA, per germline (reference sequence). V shed 6 bases, J shed 6 bases, and the junction held 3 bases outside the gene matches. Sequencing was performed with immunoSEQ multiplex PCR; in TCRdb, only in-frame clones are kept and a portion is missing. The sample contains roughly 250,000 clones, roughly four fifths of which appear only once. The genes are TRBV20-1 and TRBJ2-7; 9 bases fit TRBD2. This TCR came from a woman of 80 years or more with acute or convalescent COVID-19. The material sequenced was peripheral blood. The CDR3: CSAASGVEQYF. The CDR3, as DNA: TGCAGTGCGGCTAGCGGGGTCGAGCAGTACTTC.